Sequencing of this T cell receptor (beta chain) was carried out in a study of T cells in Graves' hyperthyroidism and ophthalmopathy. General observations from the study: Most expanded thyroid clonotypes above 0.001 also appeared in blood. It was a median approximately 6.9 months before onset that the model predicted ophthalmopathy.

Germline CDR1 and CDR2: SEHNR and FQNEAQ (reference sequence). This CDR3 has 14 residues. V was pared by 6 bases and J by 6 bases, with 15 bases between. Reasons for excluding patients were uncontrolled infection, other autoimmune disease, pregnancy or lactation. Thyroid ultrasound, orbital computed tomography, clinical symptoms, and serum thyroxine and TRAb underpinned diagnoses. Amplified TCR beta CDR3 regions came from RNA transcripts. First-round RT-PCR with HTBI primers amplified the TCR CDR3 region. TCRdb processed the multiplex PCR reads anew with MiXCR; each CDR3 protein has one entry. The data show under 350,000 distinct CDR3 sequences, about 21% seen once. This clonotype was found many times. Its specificity is unknown.

The chain has TRBV7-9 and TRBJ1-5; possibly TRBD1 for D (6 bases). The TCR originated in a woman between 50 and 59 years old with Graves' hyperthyroidism. Source material: blood. This chain's CDR3 is CASSPTGNLQPQHF. The CDR3 coding sequence is TGTGCCAGCAGTCCAACAGGGAACCTTCAGCCCCAGCATTTT.